The 8 T cell receptor beta chains in this list originate from one sample, sequenced in a study of chemoradiotherapy in HPV16-positive cancers (dated by TCRdb to the early 2020s). Libraries were constructed by the immunoSEQ multiplex PCR assay. This is the immuneACCESS table as TCRdb keeps it, with only in-frame sequences that have V and J called. A part of the clones is gone; compared with another copy, unresolved V genes explain less than half, and the rest is unexplained. The sample table holds fewer than 9,500 clones, of which approximately 76% were seen once. The top ten clones comprise 8% to 9.5% of the sample. The biological material was taken from a patient who underwent chemoradiotherapy. These receptors were taken from a human donor with HPV-associated anogenital cancer.

The chain has TRBV5-1 and TRBJ1-1; maybe TRBD1 (6 bases). The V gene lost 0 bases and the J gene lost 2 bases, with 17 bases spanning the gap. CDR3 length equals 17 residues. Germline-derived CDR1 and CDR2 are SGHRS and YFSETQ. The CDR3 loop reads CASSLAPFGGQNTEAFF. CDR3 bases: TGCGCCAGCAGCTTGGCCCCTTTTGGGGGGCAAAACACTGAAGCTTTCTTT.

The V and J genes are TRBV29-1 and TRBJ1-5; D is ambiguous. The CDR3 runs to 14 residues. Trimming removed 7 bases at V and 1 base at J, with 14 bases between. Germline CDR1 reads SQVTM; CDR2 reads ANQGSEA. DNA for the CDR3: TGCAGCGCAACCGAGGGATTGAGCAATCAGCCCCAGCATTTT. It specifies CSATEGLSNQPQHF.

The rearrangement links TRBV6-5 to TRBJ2-3; the D is unclear. The ends were cut back, 4 bases at V and 6 bases at J, with 8 bases in the middle. This CDR3 region has 12 residues. The germline CDR1 and CDR2 sequences are MNHEY and SVGAGI. In nucleotides, the CDR3 is TGTGCCAGCAGTTCCCCATCGGATACGCAGTATTTT. Protein sequence: CASSSPSDTQYF.

By share of the sample, this clone is large (0.1 to 1%). CDR3 sequence: CAWSVGSHTEAFF. CDR3 nucleotides: TGTGCCTGGAGTGTAGGAAGTCACACTGAAGCTTTCTTT. V usage is TRBV30 and J usage is TRBJ1-1; D gene ambiguous. Germline lookup yields CDR1 GTSNPN and CDR2 SVGIG (reference sequence). V was trimmed by 0 bases and J by 3 bases, leaving 8 bases between them. The CDR3 covers 13 residues.

There are a few counts of this clone. The chain links TRBV27 to TRBJ2-3; 8 nucleotides line up with TRBD2. The junction had 10 bases not matched to a gene; V was cut back by 10 bases and J by 1 base. Germline CDR1 MNHEY, CDR2 SMNVEV (reference sequence). The length of the CDR3 is 15 residues. This CDR3 reads CATPWAGGRTDTQYF. CDR3 bases: TGTGCCACCCCCTGGGCGGGGGGCCGCACAGATACGCAGTATTTT.

The chain recombines TRBV2 with TRBJ2-7; 8 positions match TRBD2. V shed 4 bases, J shed 2 bases, and the junction held 7 bases outside the gene matches. The CDR3 runs 15 residues. The V gene's germline CDR1 is SNHLY and CDR2 FYNNEI. The CDR3 protein is CASSVERGPTYEQYF. Here the CDR3 DNA reads TGTGCCAGCAGTGTCGAGCGGGGGCCCACCTACGAGCAGTACTTC.

CDR3 in amino acids: CASRAWDRPYNEQFF. In DNA, the CDR3 is TGTGCCAGTAGGGCCTGGGACAGGCCCTACAATGAGCAGTTCTTC. The genes are TRBV19 and TRBJ2-1; 8 bases line up with TRBD1. CDR1 and CDR2 from the germline V gene are LNHDA and SQIVND (reference sequence). Trimming took 6 bases from V and 2 from J; bases not matched to a gene: 6. This CDR3 is built from 15 residues.

This chain uses TRBV5-4 with TRBJ1-2; no clear D gene. The CDR3 has 13 residues. CDR1 is SGHNT, CDR2 YYREEE, per germline (reference sequence). V gave up 2 bases and J gave up 6 bases, with 11 bases separating them. The CDR3 nucleotides are TGTGCCAGCAGCTTAAAGGGCGGGGATGGCTACACCTTC. Residues: CASSLKGGDGYTF.